The 21 T cell receptor beta chains below come from one sample, sequenced in a study of blood T cell repertoires in COVID-19. Method: immunoSEQ multiplex PCR; TCRdb's copy keeps in-frame clones and lacks some. The profile shows about 75,000 clones, more than 70% of them singletons. Specimen: peripheral blood. All receptors derive from a human donor in a cohort sampled during active COVID-19.

The genes are TRBV18 and TRBJ2-1; 7 bases fit TRBD1. The CDR3 loop spans 13 amino acids. The germline CDR1 and CDR2 sequences are KGHSH and LQKENI. With 4 bases clipped from V and 6 bases from J, the junction kept 3 bases outside the gene matches. The CDR3 nucleotides read TGTGCCAGCTCACTCGACAGGGCCAATGAGCAGTTCTTC. It specifies CASSLDRANEQFF.

CDR3 DNA sequence: TGTGCCAGCAGGGATGTTAGCGGGAGGGCCTACGAGCAGTACTTC. Translation: CASRDVSGRAYEQYF. V and J are TRBV28 and TRBJ2-7; TRBD2 aligns across 11 bases. V trimming: 6 bases; J trimming: 2 bases; junction bases outside the gene matches: 6. Germline V lookup: CDR1 MDHEN, CDR2 SYDVKM. The CDR3 has 15 amino acids.

The rearrangement joins TRBV6-2 or TRBV6-3 to TRBJ1-1; D remains ambiguous. Germline V gene data show CDR1 as MNHEY and CDR2 as SVGEGT. The CDR3 totals 15 residues. The V and J ends lost 4 bases and 0 bases respectively, with 12 bases between them. CDR3 DNA sequence: TGTGCCAGCAGTTTCCAACGACGGGTGAACACTGAAGCTTTCTTT. Translated: CASSFQRRVNTEAFF.

The chain employs TRBV9 and TRBJ2-2; D is unresolved. Germline V gives CDR1 SGDLS, CDR2 YYNGEE. This CDR3 has 12 amino acids. The ends were cut back, 6 bases at V and 1 base at J, with 4 bases in the middle. The CDR3 DNA reads TGTGCCAGCACGGGGAACACCGGGGAGCTGTTTTTT. Translated, it gives CASTGNTGELFF.

This chain joins TRBV29-1 and TRBJ2-7; maybe TRBD2 (6 bases). CDR1 SQVTM and CDR2 ANQGSEA come from the germline V gene. V dropped 1 base and J dropped 4 bases, with 14 bases sitting between them. This CDR3 has 14 residues. CDR3 sequence (DNA): TGCAGCGTTGAAGGTAGAGAGGGAGGTTACGAGCAGTACTTC. This gives the protein CSVEGREGGYEQYF.

This rearrangement joins TRBV10-1 to TRBJ2-3, with TRBD1 matching over 7 bases. The CDR3 extends over 15 amino acids. CDR1 and CDR2 (germline): WNHNN, SYGVQD (reference sequence). V was clipped by 2 bases and J by 5 bases; unmatched bases: 7. The chain's CDR3 is CASSERGQEVDTQYF. In DNA form, the CDR3 reads TGCGCCAGCAGTGAGAGGGGGCAGGAGGTAGATACGCAGTATTTT.

The chain couples TRBV27 to TRBJ2-7, with TRBD1 matching 8 bases. The germline gives CDR1 MNHEY, CDR2 SMNVEV (reference sequence). The CDR3 has 15 amino acids. V trimming: 3 bases; J trimming: 0 bases; junction bases outside the gene matches: 4. The DNA of the CDR3 is TGTGCCAGCAGTTTCGGGACAGGTGGCTCCTACGAGCAGTACTTC. Translating gives CASSFGTGGSYEQYF.

V usage is TRBV11-2 and J usage is TRBJ1-1; D possibly corresponds to TRBD1 (5 bases). The germline gives CDR1 SGHAT, CDR2 FQNNGV. V was cut by 2 bases and J by 6 bases, with 7 bases left in between. The CDR3 spans 12 residues. The chain's CDR3 is CASSLRGSEAFF. The CDR3 coding sequence is TGTGCCAGCAGCTTAAGGGGATCTGAAGCTTTCTTT.

The chain employs TRBV6-5 and TRBJ1-1; D remains ambiguous. Trimming stripped 7 bases from V and 4 bases from J, with 16 bases between. The CDR3 totals 14 residues. Germline V gives CDR1 MNHEY, CDR2 SVGAGI. CDR3 sequence (DNA): TGTGCCAGCATCCCCGGGCCGGGGAGCACTGAAGCTTTCTTT. Residues: CASIPGPGSTEAFF.

J is TRBJ1-1 and V is TRBV24-1, with 9 bases that match TRBD1. Germline V gene sequence: CDR1 KGHDR, CDR2 SFDVKD. Unmatched junction bases numbered 9, after V lost 4 bases and J lost 4 bases. The CDR3 covers 16 residues. CDR3 bases: TGTGCCACCAGTGAGGCCGGGGGACAGGGTGGCACTGAAGCTTTCTTT. Amino acids: CATSEAGGQGGTEAFF.

The CDR3 region is CASRPPAGRNNEQFF. The CDR3 bases are TGTGCCAGCAGACCGCCAGCGGGGAGAAACAATGAGCAGTTCTTC. V usage is TRBV6-1 and J usage is TRBJ2-1, with 7 bases matching TRBD2. With 6 bases clipped from V and 5 bases from J, the junction kept 10 bases outside the gene matches. CDR3 size: 15 residues. Germline loops: CDR1 MNHNS, CDR2 SASEGT.

The chain employs TRBV27 and TRBJ1-6, with D unresolved. This CDR3 contains 15 residues. Germline V lookup: CDR1 MNHEY, CDR2 SMNVEV (reference sequence). Trimming removed 7 bases from V and 5 bases from J, with 15 bases in between. CDR3 DNA sequence: TGTGCCAGCAAGTCGGCGGCGAGGAATAATTCACCCCTCCACTTT. Protein product: CASKSAARNNSPLHF.

The table lists this clone with a few counts. The chain links TRBV27 to TRBJ2-3; D unclear. CDR3 length: 15 amino acids. Germline V lookup: CDR1 MNHEY, CDR2 SMNVEV (reference sequence). Trimming took 6 bases from V and 2 from J, leaving 15 bases between them. For the CDR3, the DNA is TGTGCCAGCAGGCCGTTTGGCGGTCCCACAGATACGCAGTATTTT. It yields the protein CASRPFGGPTDTQYF.

The V call is TRBV9, the J call TRBJ2-3; 10 bases match TRBD2. Germline CDR1 reads SGDLS; CDR2 reads YYNGEE. Unmatched junction bases numbered 7, after V lost 0 bases and J lost 6 bases. The CDR3 has 16 residues. The CDR3 is CASSVAPGLATDTQYF. As DNA, the CDR3 is TGTGCCAGCAGCGTAGCCCCGGGACTAGCGACGGATACGCAGTATTTT. The complete variable domain, with remaining parts taken from reference TRBV9 and TRBJ2-3, reads DSGVTQTPKHLITATGQRVTLRCSPRSGDLSVYWYQQSLDQGLQFLIQYYNGEERAKGNILERFSAQQFPDLHSELNLSSLELGDSALYFCASSVAPGLATDTQYFGPGTRLTVL.

This clone was detected only a few times. V gene TRBV11-2 combines with J gene TRBJ2-3; D is perhaps TRBD1 (5 bases). V lost 0 bases and J lost 10, with 14 bases in between. This CDR3 has 14 amino acids. Germline CDR1 reads SGHAT; CDR2 reads FQNNGV. The CDR3 DNA sequence: TGTGCCAGCAGCTTAGACCCAGGGTGGGCGGCGCAGTATTTT. This codes for CASSLDPGWAAQYF.

This clone was detected only once. CDR3 region: CASSLSFGSSSYEQYF. CDR3 DNA sequence: TGTGCCAGCAGCTTATCCTTCGGGTCCAGCTCCTACGAGCAGTACTTC. The gene calls are TRBV7-2 and TRBJ2-7; no firm D call. CDR1 and CDR2 from the germline V gene are SGHTA and FQGNSA. The CDR3 has 16 amino acids. V was cut by 2 bases and J by 0 bases, with 14 bases left in between.

This rearrangement joins TRBV5-1 to TRBJ2-7, with TRBD1 matching over 8 bases. This CDR3 has 13 residues. Looked up from germline, CDR1 is SGHRS and CDR2 is YFSETQ. V trimming: 4 bases; J trimming: 3 bases; junction bases outside the gene matches: 3. Here the CDR3 DNA reads TGCGCCAGCAGCGCTGGACAGGGCTACGAGCAGTACTTC. Translating it yields CASSAGQGYEQYF.

The rearrangement uses TRBV2 and TRBJ2-1; TRBD2 might be the D (6 bases). V dropped 3 bases and J dropped 2 bases, with 11 bases sitting between them. The germline V gene encodes CDR1 SNHLY and CDR2 FYNNEI. This CDR3 has 15 residues. DNA for the CDR3: TGTGCCAGCAGTGAGGGGGGTGGCCCCTACAATGAGCAGTTCTTC. Translating gives CASSEGGGPYNEQFF.

As DNA, the CDR3 is TGTGCCAGCAGCACTAGCGGCCCCTCCTACGAGCAGTACTTC. It yields the protein CASSTSGPSYEQYF. The genes are TRBV21-1 and TRBJ2-7; TRBD2 is taken as the D call from the table, unchecked against the DNA. TRBV21-1 is given as a pseudogene. The CDR3 loop spans 14 amino acids.

The chain couples TRBV6-5 to TRBJ1-2, with TRBD1 as a possible D gene (5 bases). The germline V and J ends were trimmed by 6 bases and 8 bases, with 13 bases remaining between them. This CDR3 has 12 amino acids. Germline V gene data show CDR1 as MNHEY and CDR2 as SVGAGI. For the CDR3, the DNA is TGTGCCAGCAGAGAGGACATCCAGGGCTACACCTTC. It yields the protein CASREDIQGYTF.

The V call is TRBV7-8, the J call TRBJ2-7, with D hard to call. V lost 5 bases, J lost 4 bases, and 18 bases lay in between. This CDR3 comprises 15 residues. Germline V gives CDR1 SGHVS, CDR2 FQNEAQ. The CDR3 DNA is TGTGCCAGCAGCAAAGAAGTCGGCGGCAGTTACGAGCAGTACTTC. This translates into CASSKEVGGSYEQYF.